Below, one T cell receptor beta chain is given with its context. Its antigen is not identified. The data were obtained in a study of beta chain features in type 1 diabetes. V lost 0 bases and J 3 bases, leaving 10 bases between the germline ends. Germline values: CDR1 SGDLS, CDR2 YYNGEE. The CDR3 contains 14 residues. Study observations and caveats: Shorter TCRB CDR3s, moderately but significantly so, marked every one of the four CD4+ subsets in Type 1 diabetes patients.

Isolated RNA was reverse transcribed in full, so expressed TCRB transcripts were sequenced. Data came from immunoSEQ multiplex PCR; TCRdb stores just in-frame clones and leaves some out. Among about 240,000 clones listed, over 11% were seen once. The sample was naive CD4+ T cells from blood. This clonotype originated in a man younger than 40 with type 1 diabetes. This sequence joins TRBV9 and TRBJ2-7, with D perhaps matching TRBD1 (6 bases). For the CDR3, the DNA is TGTGCCAGCAGCGTAGCCACAGGGATCTACGAGCAGTACTTC. It specifies CASSVATGIYEQYF. Filled out from reference TRBV9 and TRBJ2-7, the complete variable domain reads DSGVTQTPKHLITATGQRVTLRCSPRSGDLSVYWYQQSLDQGLQFLIQYYNGEERAKGNILERFSAQQFPDLHSELNLSSLELGDSALYFCASSVATGIYEQYFGPGTRLTVT.